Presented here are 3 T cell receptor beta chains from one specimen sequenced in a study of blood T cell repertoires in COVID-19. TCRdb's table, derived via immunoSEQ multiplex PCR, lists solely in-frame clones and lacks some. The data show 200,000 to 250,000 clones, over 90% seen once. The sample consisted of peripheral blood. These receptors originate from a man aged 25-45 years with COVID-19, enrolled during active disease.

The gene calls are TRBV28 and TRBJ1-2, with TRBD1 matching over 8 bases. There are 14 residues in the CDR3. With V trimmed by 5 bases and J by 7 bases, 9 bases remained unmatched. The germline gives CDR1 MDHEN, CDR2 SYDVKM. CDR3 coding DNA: TGTGCCAGCAGTGCCACAGGGGGTTCGCGTGGCTACACCTTC. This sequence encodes CASSATGGSRGYTF.

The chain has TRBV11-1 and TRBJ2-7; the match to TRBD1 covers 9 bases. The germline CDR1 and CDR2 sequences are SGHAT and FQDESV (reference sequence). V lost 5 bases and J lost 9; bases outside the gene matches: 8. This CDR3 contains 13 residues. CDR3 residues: CASSAGTGSAQYF. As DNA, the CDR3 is TGTGCCAGCAGCGCCGGGACAGGGAGTGCGCAGTACTTC. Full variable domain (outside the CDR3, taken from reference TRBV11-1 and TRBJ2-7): EAEVAQSPRYKITEKSQAVAFWCDPISGHATLYWYRQILGQGPELLVQFQDESVVDDSQLPKDRFSAERLKGVDSTLKIQPAELGDSAMYLCASSAGTGSAQYFGPGTRLTVT.

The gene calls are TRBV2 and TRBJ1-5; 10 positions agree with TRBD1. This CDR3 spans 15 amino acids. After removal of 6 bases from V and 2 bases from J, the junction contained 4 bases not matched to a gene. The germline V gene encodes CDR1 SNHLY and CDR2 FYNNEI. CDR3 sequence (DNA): TGTGCCAGCAGGACAGGGGGCGGGGGCAATCAGCCCCAGCATTTT. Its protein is CASRTGGGGNQPQHF.